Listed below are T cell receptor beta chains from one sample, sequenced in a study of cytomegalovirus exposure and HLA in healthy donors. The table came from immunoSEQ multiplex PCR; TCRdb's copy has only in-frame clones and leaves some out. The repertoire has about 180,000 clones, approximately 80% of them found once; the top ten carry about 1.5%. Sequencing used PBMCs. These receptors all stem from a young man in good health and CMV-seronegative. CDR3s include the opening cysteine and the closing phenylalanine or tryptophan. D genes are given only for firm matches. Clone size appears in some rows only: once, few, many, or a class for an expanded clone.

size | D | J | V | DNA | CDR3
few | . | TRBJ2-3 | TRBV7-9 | TGTGCCAGCAGCTGGACCGGGACATCAGGCTTAGATACGCAGTATTTT | CASSWTGTSGLDTQYF
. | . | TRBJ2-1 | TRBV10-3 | TGTGCCATCAGTGAGTCGCCCCAGGTCAATGAGCAGTTCTTC | CAISESPQVNEQFF
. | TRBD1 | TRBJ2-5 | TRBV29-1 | TGCAGCGTTGAAAGGAACAGGGGGATGTTGGGAGAGACCCAGTACTTC | CSVERNRGMLGETQYF
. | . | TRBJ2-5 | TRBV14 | TGTGCCAGCAGCCAAGGAGCCCTTCTCCAAGAGACCCAGTACTTC | CASSQGALLQETQYF
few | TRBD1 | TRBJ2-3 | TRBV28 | TGTGCCAGCATTCGTGGACAGGGCACAGATACGCAGTATTTT | CASIRGQGTDTQYF
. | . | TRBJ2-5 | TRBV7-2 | TGTGCCAGCAGCTTAGCACACCAGGGTCATGAGACCCAGTACTTC | CASSLAHQGHETQYF
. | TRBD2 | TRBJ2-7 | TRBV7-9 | TGTGCCAGCAGCTCACCAGCGGGAGTCAAATACGAGCAGTACTTC | CASSSPAGVKYEQYF
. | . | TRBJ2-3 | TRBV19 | TGTGCCAGTAGTATAGCCATGCAGGCAGATACGCAGTATTTT | CASSIAMQADTQYF
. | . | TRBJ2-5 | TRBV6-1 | TGTGCCAGCGGGCACCTCCTAGAGACCCAGTACTTC | CASGHLLETQYF
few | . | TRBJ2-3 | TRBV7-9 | TGTGCCAGCAGCTTAGGGTCGGCAGATACGCAGTATTTT | CASSLGSADTQYF
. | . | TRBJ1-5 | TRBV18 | TGTGCCAGCTCACTTGACAGGAATCAGCCCCAGCATTTT | CASSLDRNQPQHF
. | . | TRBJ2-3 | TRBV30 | TGTGCCTGGAGTGTACGGTCTGGCACAGATACGCAGTATTTT | CAWSVRSGTDTQYF
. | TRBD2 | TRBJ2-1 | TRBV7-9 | TGTTCCAGCAGCTTAGAACTAGCGAGCTTGTTCTTC | CSSSLELASLFF
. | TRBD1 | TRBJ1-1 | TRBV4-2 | TGTGCCAGCAGCCAAGAGGGACGGACAGGTGACACTGAAGCTTTCTTT | CASSQEGRTGDTEAFF
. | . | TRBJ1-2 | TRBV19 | TGTGCTACGCAGGGACAAACTAACTATGGCTACACCTTC | CATQGQTNYGYTF
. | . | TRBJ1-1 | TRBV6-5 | TGTGCCAGCAGTGCACAGGGTCTGAACACTGAAGCTTTCTTT | CASSAQGLNTEAFF
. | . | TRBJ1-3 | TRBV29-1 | TGCAGCGTTGAAGATCTTCAGGGAAGGTCTGGAAACACCATATATTTT | CSVEDLQGRSGNTIYF